The T cell receptor (beta chain) described here comes from a study of shared clonotypes between healthy human individuals. Notes on the study in general: Few donors limited the genetic and exposure-history diversity represented.

In regard to this clone: Its antigen is currently unknown.

Sequenced by immunoSEQ multiplex PCR; TCRdb stores in-frame clones only, minus some. Of under 1,100,000 clones listed, around 75% are singletons. CDR3 length: 16 residues. Unmatched junction bases numbered 14, after V lost 5 bases and J lost 7 bases. Germline assignment: CDR1 MDHEN and CDR2 SYDVKM. The rearrangement joins TRBV28 to TRBJ1-5, with 7 bases matching TRBD1. Input material: memory CD4+ T cells sorted from blood. Subset defined: CD45RA-negative fraction. The TCR sequence derives from a young man in good health. The CDR3 region has the DNA TGTGCCAGCAGTCCGACGTCCGGGCAGGGGGGACAGCCCCAGCATTTT. Protein product: CASSPTSGQGGQPQHF.